Below are 24 T cell receptor beta chains sequenced from a single sample in a study of early T cells in non-severe SARS-CoV-2 infection. Via MiXCR, TCRdb re-called the 5' RACE reads, giving one row per CDR3 protein. The table shows approximately 23,000 distinct CDR3 sequences, with about 4.7% occurring only once. The specimen was whole blood. These receptors were collected from an adult who was a healthcare worker with PCR-confirmed SARS-CoV-2 infection or an uninfected control (not recorded which).

This clonotype was counted ten times or more. The gene calls are TRBV28 and TRBJ2-7; D is unresolved. This CDR3 contains 12 residues. Trimming removed 0 bases from V and 5 bases from J, with 5 bases in between. Germline CDR1 MDHEN, CDR2 SYDVKM. This CDR3 is CASSLWQNEQYF. The CDR3 nucleotides read TGTGCCAGCAGTTTATGGCAGAACGAGCAGTACTTC.

This clonotype came up many times. V is TRBV18 and J is TRBJ1-5, with D tentatively TRBD1 (5 bases). Trimming stripped 5 bases from V and 3 bases from J, with 11 bases between. Germline values: CDR1 KGHSH, CDR2 LQKENI. This CDR3 is 14 amino acids long. The CDR3 nucleotides are TGTGCCAGCTCATCCCAGGGAATCAATCAGCCCCAGCATTTT. This codes for CASSSQGINQPQHF.

Many counts were recorded for this clonotype. The chain uses TRBV6-5 and TRBJ1-3; D uncertain. The CDR3 is 14 residues long. Germline V lookup: CDR1 MNHEY, CDR2 SVGAGI. V dropped 4 bases and J dropped 7 bases, with 14 bases sitting between them. The CDR3 reads CASSSTELSNTIYF. The DNA for the CDR3 is TGTGCCAGCAGTTCTACAGAGCTTTCGAACACCATATATTTT.

The V and J genes are TRBV6-5 and TRBJ2-5, with D possibly matching TRBD2 (5 bases). The germline V and J ends were trimmed by 1 base and 7 bases, with 13 bases remaining between them. The CDR3 is 14 residues long. The germline CDR1 and CDR2 sequences are MNHEY and SVGAGI. The CDR3 nucleotides are TGTGCCAGCAGTTACTATCCATCCCGGGGGACCCAGTACTTC. Translating gives CASSYYPSRGTQYF.

This clonotype has a count of ten or more. J is TRBJ2-6 and V is TRBV7-2, with no clear D. Germline CDR1 is SGHTA and CDR2 is FQGNSA. V was cut by 5 bases and J by 2 bases, with 7 bases left in between. The CDR3 covers 14 residues. The CDR3 nucleotides read TGTGCCAGCAGCCTCCAGGCTGGGGCCAACGTCCTGACTTTC. Its translation is CASSLQAGANVLTF. Full variable domain (missing parts from reference TRBV7-2 and TRBJ2-6): GAGVSQSPSNKVTEKGKDVELRCDPISGHTALYWYRQSLGQGLEFLIYFQGNSAPDKSGLPSDRFSAERTGGSVSTLTIQRTQQEDSAVYLCASSLQAGANVLTFGAGSRLTVL.

This clonotype was seen more than once but under ten times. This rearrangement joins TRBV20-1 to TRBJ2-3; 10 nucleotides agree with TRBD2. V was clipped by 5 bases and J by 6 bases; unmatched bases: 14. Per germline, CDR1 DFQATT and CDR2 SNEGSKA (reference sequence). CDR3 size: 16 residues. This CDR3 is CSAPPGLASFRDTQYF. DNA of the CDR3: TGCAGTGCTCCTCCGGGACTAGCGAGCTTTCGCGATACGCAGTATTTT.

This clonotype was seen ten or more times. The V gene is TRBV9, the J gene TRBJ2-3; TRBD2 is a possible D gene (5 bases). The germline CDR1 and CDR2 sequences are SGDLS and YYNGEE. The CDR3 is 15 residues long. The V gene lost 4 bases and the J gene lost 4 bases, with 16 bases spanning the gap. The chain's CDR3 is CASSPLIGVPDTQYF. As DNA, the CDR3 is TGTGCCAGCAGCCCATTGATCGGGGTGCCAGATACGCAGTATTTT.

This clonotype was detected many times. The rearrangement links TRBV14 to TRBJ1-6; no firm D call. Germline assignment: CDR1 SGHDN and CDR2 FVKESK. This CDR3 contains 13 residues. The V gene lost 4 bases and the J gene lost 7 bases, with 8 bases spanning the gap. CDR3 amino acids: CASSPTLNSPLHF. The CDR3 DNA follows: TGTGCCAGCAGCCCCACGCTAAATTCACCCCTCCACTTT.

This clonotype showed up many times. The chain employs TRBV29-1 and TRBJ1-1; 7 bases agree with TRBD1. CDR3 length: 13 amino acids. Trimming cost V 7 bases and J 6 bases; bases outside gene matches: 11. Per the germline V gene, CDR1 is SQVTM and CDR2 is ANQGSEA. CDR3 sequence (DNA): TGCAGCGGATTAACAGGGGAAACCCCTGAAGCTTTCTTT. Residues: CSGLTGETPEAFF.

This clonotype came up many times. The CDR3 bases are TGTGCCAGCAGCTCGTCAGCCCAGGGAGGCTACACCTTC. It encodes CASSSSAQGGYTF. The V call is TRBV7-9, the J call TRBJ1-2; D is possibly TRBD1 (5 bases). V was shortened by 4 bases and J by 8 bases, with 14 bases between the two germline ends. Germline V gene lookup returns CDR1 SEHNR and CDR2 FQNEAQ (reference sequence). This CDR3 has 13 residues.

This clonotype showed up many times. This sequence joins TRBV15 and TRBJ1-6; D may be TRBD1 (5 bases). This CDR3 has 14 amino acids. In germline, CDR1 is LNHNV, CDR2 YYDKDF (reference sequence). V lost 1 base and J 7 bases, leaving 8 bases between the germline ends. The CDR3 DNA is TGTGCCACCAGCAGAGTCCGGGGCAATTCACCCCTCCACTTT. Translation: CATSRVRGNSPLHF. Full variable domain (rest looked up from reference TRBV15 and TRBJ1-6): DAMVIQNPRYQVTQFGKPVTLSCSQTLNHNVMYWYQQKSSQAPKLLFHYYDKDFNNEADTPDNFQSRRPNTSFCFLDIRSPGLGDTAMYLCATSRVRGNSPLHFGNGTRLTVT.

This clonotype came up many times. This rearrangement joins TRBV9 to TRBJ2-1; D is unresolved. V lost 0 bases and J 10 bases, leaving 11 bases between the germline ends. Per germline, CDR1 SGDLS and CDR2 YYNGEE. The CDR3 length is 13 residues. The CDR3 DNA is TGTGCCAGCAGCGTAGATAGAGCGCAAGAGCAGTTCTTC. It encodes CASSVDRAQEQFF.

This clonotype has a count of ten or more. The V gene is TRBV12-3 or TRBV12-4, the J gene TRBJ2-3, with D unresolved. The CDR3 loop spans 10 amino acids. The germline V and J ends were trimmed by 5 bases and 14 bases, with 11 bases remaining between them. CDR3 sequence (DNA): TGTGCCAGCAGTACGAACAAAGTGTATTTT. Translation: CASSTNKVYF.

Notes on this clonotype: This may be a read error, as it is one base from a much larger clone. The chain couples TRBV3-1 to TRBJ2-5; TRBD1 matches at 7 bases. CDR1 and CDR2 from the germline V gene are LGHDT and YNNKEL (reference sequence). The length of the CDR3 is 15 residues. CDR3 sequence (DNA): TGTGCCAGCAGCCCAAATACAGGGGACCAAGAGACCCTGTACTTC. Translation gives CASSPNTGDQETLYF.

This clonotype showed up many times. The chain links TRBV7-3 to TRBJ2-1, with D maybe TRBD1 (6 bases). The CDR3 has 15 residues. CDR1 SGHTA and CDR2 FQGTGA come from the germline V gene. Trimming stripped 5 bases from V and 1 base from J, with 12 bases between. The CDR3: CASSPFGQSYNEQFF. The DNA of the CDR3 is TGTGCCAGCAGCCCCTTCGGACAGTCCTACAATGAGCAGTTCTTC.

The table lists this clonotype with many counts. This chain joins TRBV6-1 and TRBJ2-1, with D perhaps given as TRBD1 or TRBD2 (5 bases each). The germline gives CDR1 MNHNS, CDR2 SASEGT. This CDR3 has 16 residues. V was shortened by 6 bases and J by 2 bases, with 17 bases between the two germline ends. CDR3 sequence: CASRTRESKTYNEQFF. Here the CDR3 DNA reads TGTGCCAGCAGGACCAGGGAGAGTAAGACCTACAATGAGCAGTTCTTC.

This clonotype was recorded many times. The CDR3 DNA reads TGCAGTGCTAATCCTCCAGACAGGGGGCTGAACACCGGGGAGCTGTTTTTT. Protein: CSANPPDRGLNTGELFF. The rearrangement joins TRBV20-1 to TRBJ2-2, with 10 bases fitting TRBD1. The CDR3 has 17 residues. Germline CDR1 and CDR2: DFQATT and SNEGSKA (reference sequence). V was pared by 4 bases and J by 1 base, with 9 bases of the junction left unmatched.

This clonotype was recorded many times. The gene calls are TRBV19 and TRBJ2-7; possibly TRBD1 for D (6 bases). Germline V gene lookup returns CDR1 LNHDA and CDR2 SQIVND (reference sequence). With 3 bases removed from V and 5 bases from J, the gap between germline ends came to 11 bases. The CDR3 sequence is 13 residues long. As DNA, the CDR3 is TGTGCCAGTAGTATCACAGGGTTGAACGAGCAGTACTTC. Protein: CASSITGLNEQYF.

This clonotype was picked up many times. The CDR3 region is CASSFSNTEAFF. The CDR3 coding sequence is TGTGCCAGCAGTTTCTCCAACACTGAAGCTTTCTTT. The gene calls are TRBV28 and TRBJ1-1; no clear D. The V and J ends lost 3 bases and 2 bases respectively, with 4 bases between them. This CDR3 has 12 amino acids. Looked up from germline, CDR1 is MDHEN and CDR2 is SYDVKM.

This clonotype was counted ten times or more. The rearrangement links TRBV10-3 to TRBJ2-3, with D tentatively TRBD1 or TRBD2 (5 bases each). Trimming removed 6 bases at V and 1 base at J, with 8 bases between. Germline CDR1 ENHRY, CDR2 SYGVKD. The CDR3 loop spans 13 amino acids. Here the CDR3 reads CAIRGVGTDTQYF. The CDR3 bases are TGTGCCATCAGGGGGGTGGGCACAGATACGCAGTATTTT.

This clonotype was picked up a small number of times. This rearrangement joins TRBV6-2 or TRBV6-3 to TRBJ2-7; D is perhaps TRBD2 (6 bases). The V gene's germline CDR1 is MNHEY and CDR2 SVGEGT. The CDR3 contains 13 residues. The V and J ends lost 4 bases and 2 bases respectively, with 9 bases between them. CDR3 in DNA: TGTGCCAGCAGTTCCGCGGGGCCCTACGAGCAGTACTTC. Translating gives CASSSAGPYEQYF.

This clonotype was counted at least ten times. This chain uses TRBV7-9 with TRBJ1-1; D may be TRBD1 (5 bases). This CDR3 has 15 amino acids. CDR1 SEHNR and CDR2 FQNEAQ come from the germline V gene (reference sequence). The ends were cut back, 4 bases at V and 5 bases at J, with 17 bases in the middle. The CDR3 DNA is TGTGCCAGCAGCTCATTACCAAGGGGTGGTACTGAAGCTTTCTTT. It is translated as CASSSLPRGGTEAFF.

At least ten counts were recorded for this clonotype. The chain joins TRBV5-1 to TRBJ2-3; D remains unclear. This CDR3 contains 14 residues. The V end lost 4 bases, the J end lost 1 base, and 10 bases lay between the germline ends. From germline, CDR1 is SGHRS and CDR2 YFSETQ. In DNA, the CDR3 is TGCGCCAGCAGCATTCGAGGTGGCACAGATACGCAGTATTTT. Protein sequence: CASSIRGGTDTQYF.

This clonotype was recorded at least ten times. CDR3 residues: CASSLMSWGQETQYF. The CDR3 DNA sequence: TGTGCCAGCAGCTTAATGTCGTGGGGACAAGAGACCCAGTACTTC. The chain uses TRBV7-9 and TRBJ2-5; D is unclear. Trimming left V 2 bases short and J 2 bases short, with 12 bases between. Germline V lookup: CDR1 SEHNR, CDR2 FQNEAQ (reference sequence). This CDR3 has 15 residues.